The sequence of this T cell receptor beta chain was determined in a study of cytomegalovirus exposure and HLA in healthy donors. Study-level points and caveats: In a later analysis, HLA-associated TCR beta chains were more clonally expanded than equally common others.

60 Vbeta and 13 Jbeta primers were used in PCR. Repertoires were generated with immunoSEQ multiplex PCR, while TCRdb's copy carries only in-frame clones and drops some. The sample includes roughly 83,000 clones, more than 70% of them seen just once. In the case of this clone: What it recognizes is unknown. This CDR3 is also generated by other DNA sequences in the sample.

CDR3 length equals 12 residues. V lost 6 bases, J lost 3 bases, and 8 bases lay in between. Germline CDR1 SGHNT, CDR2 YENEEA. The sample comprised PBMCs. This sequence joins TRBV11-3 and TRBJ1-2; possibly TRBD1 for D (5 bases). The receptor's source is a man aged 60 to 69 in good health and CMV-seronegative. The CDR3: CASSQGDYGYTF. DNA of the CDR3: TGTGCCAGCAGTCAGGGTGACTATGGCTACACCTTC.